Included here is one TCR beta chain sequence, with context. Its antigen is not known. The data were produced by immunoSEQ multiplex PCR, yet TCRdb's version contains in-frame clones alone and is incomplete. The sample carries approximately 720,000 clones, roughly 70% recorded once. The CDR3 length is 16 residues. Germline CDR1 is MGHRA and CDR2 is YSYEKL. V lost 1 base to trimming and J lost 7 bases; unmatched junction nucleotides: 7. The authors divided CD4+ cells into CD45RA+ naive and CD45RA-negative memory subsets. This sample was taken from a study of shared clonotypes between healthy human individuals. Study-level results: Rarefaction indicated that sorted-subset sequencing remained incomplete although depth was large. Richness estimates generally favored naive over memory subsets.

The receptor was isolated from a woman aged 30 to 39 in good health. The material sequenced was memory CD4+ T cells sorted from blood. Subset given: CD45RA-negative fraction. This chain joins TRBV4-1 and TRBJ2-1; 10 nucleotides align to TRBD2. The CDR3 DNA reads TGCGCCAGCAGCCAAGTCCAACTAGCGGGAATAAATGAGCAGTTCTTC. This codes for CASSQVQLAGINEQFF.